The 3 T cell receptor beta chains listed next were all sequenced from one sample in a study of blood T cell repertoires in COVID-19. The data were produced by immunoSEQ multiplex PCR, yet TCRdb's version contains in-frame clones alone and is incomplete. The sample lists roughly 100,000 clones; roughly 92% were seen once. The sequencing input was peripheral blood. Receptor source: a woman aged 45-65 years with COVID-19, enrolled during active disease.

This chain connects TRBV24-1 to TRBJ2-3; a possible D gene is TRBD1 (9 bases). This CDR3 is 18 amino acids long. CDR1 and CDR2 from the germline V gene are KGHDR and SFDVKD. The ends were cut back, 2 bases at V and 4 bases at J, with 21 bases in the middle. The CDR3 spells CATSDSGGGQGSADTQYF. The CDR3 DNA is TGTGCCACCAGTGATTCCGGGGGGGGACAGGGAAGCGCAGATACGCAGTATTTT.

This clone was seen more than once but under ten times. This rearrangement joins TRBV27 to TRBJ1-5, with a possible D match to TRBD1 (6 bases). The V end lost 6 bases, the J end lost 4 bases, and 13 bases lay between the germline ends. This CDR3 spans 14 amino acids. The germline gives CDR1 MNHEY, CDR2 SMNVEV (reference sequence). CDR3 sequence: CASRSSTGNQPQHF. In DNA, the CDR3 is TGTGCCAGCAGGTCCAGTACAGGGAATCAGCCCCAGCATTTT.

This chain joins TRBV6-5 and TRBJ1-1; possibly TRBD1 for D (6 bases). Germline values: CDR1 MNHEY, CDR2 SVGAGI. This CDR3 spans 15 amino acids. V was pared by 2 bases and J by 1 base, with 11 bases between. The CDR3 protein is CASSYGMGANTEAFF. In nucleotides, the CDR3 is TGTGCCAGCAGTTACGGTATGGGGGCGAACACTGAAGCTTTCTTT.